This T cell receptor beta chain stems from a study of pediatric ulcerative colitis. Study-wide results and caveats: Ulcerative colitis patients shared more blood-rectal clones than controls.

The CDR3 extends over 15 amino acids. With 0 bases removed from V and 1 base from J, the gap between germline ends came to 8 bases. CDR1 and CDR2 from the germline V gene are SGHAT and FQNNGV. Rectal tissue came from one to two pinch biopsies taken at colonoscopy. The diagnostic colonoscopy in ulcerative colitis patients preceded any immunosuppressive treatment. With respect to this clone: As yet, its antigen is unknown.

Some clones are missing from TCRdb's copy, which holds only in-frame ones; the method was immunoSEQ multiplex PCR. The sample shows 17,000 or so clones, just under 75% of them seen only once. This TCR was sampled from a girl between 5 and 17 years old with moderate ulcerative colitis. The chain recombines TRBV11-2 with TRBJ2-3, with TRBD1 as a possible D gene (5 bases). Sequences were obtained from gut tissue. CDR3 nucleotide sequence: TGTGCCAGCAGCTTAGATCAAGGGGGCACAGATACGCAGTATTTT. The encoded protein is CASSLDQGGTDTQYF.